The clone carrying this T cell receptor beta chain has a handful of counts. The antigen remains undetermined. The CDR3 contains 17 residues. V lost 1 base to trimming and J lost 0 bases, with 12 bases between them. In germline, CDR1 is LNHDA, CDR2 SQIVND (reference sequence). These data belong to a study of OX40 agonist ivuxolimab in advanced cancers. Study-wide background: Patients' therapy was ivuxolimab, an antibody that acts as an agonist of OX40 (CD134). Overall study findings and caveats: Nonresponders included some who also had low normalized T-cell clonal expansion.

The method was immunoSEQ multiplex PCR; TCRdb's version includes in-frame clones alone and lacks a portion of them. The table shows around 83,000 clones, with less than 85% occurring only once. The specimen was CD4+ or CD8+ T cells sorted from blood, collected in a trial of the OX40 agonist ivuxolimab. The receptor comes from an adult with an advanced solid tumor such as melanoma, head and neck, liver or kidney cancer. The V call is TRBV19, the J call TRBJ1-4, with unresolved D. CDR3: CASSIGGGKATNEKLFF. The CDR3 DNA reads TGTGCCAGTAGTATAGGGGGAGGGAAAGCAACTAATGAAAAACTGTTTTTT.